This T cell receptor (beta chain) was observed in a study of T-cell memory formation after mild COVID-19. In the study overall: There were largely donor-specific TCR clusters.

Germline CDR1 and CDR2: SGHDN and FVKESK. V was clipped by 4 bases and J by 5 bases, with 18 bases between them. The length of the CDR3 is 15 residues. One entry per CDR3 protein, called by TCRdb with MiXCR from the 5' RACE reads. The sample has around 310,000 distinct CDR3 sequences, 20% to 25% seen once. Sample: PBMCs or a T cell subset sorted from them (not recorded which). This chain links TRBV14 with TRBJ2-7, with D tentatively TRBD1 (6 bases). The clonotype was recovered from a man between 18 and 35 years old who had mild COVID-19 (a few samples of this study predate the infection). Cell type and time point are not known. The CDR3, as DNA: TGTGCCAGCAGCCGCCCGGGACACGGGTCGGACGAGCAGTACTTC. Encoded protein: CASSRPGHGSDEQYF. Combining the CDR3 with reference TRBV14 and TRBJ2-7 gives the whole variable domain EAGVTQFPSHSVIEKGQTVTLRCDPISGHDNLYWYRRVMGKEIKFLLHFVKESKQDESGMPNNRFLAERTGGTYSTLKVQPAELEDSGVYFCASSRPGHGSDEQYFGPGTRLTVT.